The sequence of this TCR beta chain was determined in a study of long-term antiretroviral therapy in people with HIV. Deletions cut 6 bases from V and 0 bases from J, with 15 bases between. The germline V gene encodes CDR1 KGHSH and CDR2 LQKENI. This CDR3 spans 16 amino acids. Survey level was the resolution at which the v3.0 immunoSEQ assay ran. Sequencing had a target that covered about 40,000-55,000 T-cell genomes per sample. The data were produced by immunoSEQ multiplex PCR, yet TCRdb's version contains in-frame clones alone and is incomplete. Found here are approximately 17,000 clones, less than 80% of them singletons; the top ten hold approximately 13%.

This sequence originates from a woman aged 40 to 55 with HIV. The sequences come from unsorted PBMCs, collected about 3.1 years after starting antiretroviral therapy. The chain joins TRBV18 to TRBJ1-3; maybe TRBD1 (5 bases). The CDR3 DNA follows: TGTGCCAGCTCGCAGGAAGAGGGGAACTCTGGAAACACCATATATTTT. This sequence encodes CASSQEEGNSGNTIYF.